What follows are 29 T cell receptor beta chains derived from one specimen sequenced in a study of OX40 agonist ivuxolimab in advanced cancers. Profiling relied on immunoSEQ multiplex PCR, and the TCRdb table lists in-frame clones only, not all of them. Altogether about 46,000 clones are present, about 80% being singletons, with the ten largest covering 3%. Sample: CD4+ or CD8+ T cells sorted from blood, taken in a trial of the OX40 agonist ivuxolimab. Receptor source: an adult with an advanced solid tumor such as melanoma, head and neck, liver or kidney cancer.

The CDR3 DNA sequence: TGTGCCAGCAGCTTAGGCCGGTTGGTGACAGACAAGCAAACCGGGGAGCTGTTTTTT. Translating gives CASSLGRLVTDKQTGELFF. V gene TRBV7-9 combines with J gene TRBJ2-2; the D gene is possibly TRBD1 (5 bases). V lost 1 base, J lost 5 bases, and 23 bases lay in between. The germline CDR1 and CDR2 sequences are SEHNR and FQNEAQ (reference sequence). CDR3 length: 19 amino acids.

The chain has TRBV5-1 and TRBJ2-7; 7 bases are shared with TRBD2. Germline V gives CDR1 SGHRS, CDR2 YFSETQ. The V segment lost 3 bases and the J segment 3 bases; nucleotides outside the gene matches: 12. The CDR3 is 16 amino acids. CDR3 residues: CASSSPPASGNYEQYF. The CDR3 DNA follows: TGCGCCAGCAGCTCGCCCCCGGCTAGCGGAAACTACGAGCAGTACTTC.

This chain connects TRBV7-6 to TRBJ2-2; 12 bases line up with TRBD1. V lost 2 bases and J lost 7; bases outside the gene matches: 5. The CDR3 has 16 residues. Germline CDR1 is SGHVS and CDR2 is FNYEAQ. In DNA, the CDR3 is TGTGCCAGCAGCTTAACCGGGACAGGGGGCGGCGGGGAGCTGTTTTTT. This codes for CASSLTGTGGGGELFF.

The chain links TRBV7-6 to TRBJ2-6; no clear D gene. CDR1 and CDR2 (germline): SGHVS, FNYEAQ. Trimming removed 10 bases at V and 1 base at J, with 11 bases between. The CDR3 has 14 residues. CDR3 loop: CATNEVSGANVLTF. CDR3 in DNA: TGTGCCACCAATGAGGTGTCTGGGGCCAACGTCCTGACTTTC.

The chain recombines TRBV4-2 with TRBJ2-7; no clear D gene. The CDR3 extends over 14 amino acids. Germline CDR1 is LGHNA and CDR2 is YNFKEQ. V was cut by 0 bases and J by 4 bases, with 10 bases left in between. CDR3 in DNA: TGTGCCAGCAGCCAAGATGGGATATATTACGAGCAGTACTTC. Translated, it gives CASSQDGIYYEQYF.

The chain uses TRBV9 and TRBJ1-3; D unresolved. Germline V gene data show CDR1 as SGDLS and CDR2 as YYNGEE. The CDR3 is 16 amino acids. The ends were cut back, 1 base at V and 4 bases at J, with 15 bases in the middle. DNA for the CDR3: TGTGCCAGCAGCGTATATGACAACACTCCAGGAAACACCATATATTTT. Translating gives CASSVYDNTPGNTIYF.

Concerning this clone: Other DNA sequences in this sample translate to the same CDR3. This chain links TRBV5-1 with TRBJ1-3, with a weak D call TRBD1 (5 bases). V lost 4 bases and J 0 bases, leaving 8 bases between the germline ends. The germline CDR1 and CDR2 sequences are SGHRS and YFSETQ. The CDR3 has 14 residues. DNA of the CDR3: TGCGCCAGCAGCCCGACAGCCTCTGGAAACACCATATATTTT. It specifies CASSPTASGNTIYF.

V and J are TRBV5-4 and TRBJ1-1; D not resolved. CDR3 length equals 14 residues. Looked up from germline, CDR1 is SGHNT and CDR2 is YYREEE (reference sequence). V gave up 4 bases and J gave up 4 bases, with 14 bases separating them. The CDR3 DNA is TGTGCCAGCAGCCGGGGTACAACGAGCACTGAAGCTTTCTTT. It encodes CASSRGTTSTEAFF. The full variable domain, with the rest looked up from reference TRBV5-4 and TRBJ1-1, is ETGVTQSPTHLIKTRGQQVTLRCSSQSGHNTVSWYQQALGQGPQFIFQYYREEENGRGNFPPRFSGLQFPNYSSELNVNALELDDSALYLCASSRGTTSTEAFFGQGTRLTVV.

The chain couples TRBV18 to TRBJ2-7; D is perhaps TRBD1 (5 bases). Germline V lookup: CDR1 KGHSH, CDR2 LQKENI. V was trimmed by 2 bases and J by 2 bases, leaving 10 bases between them. The CDR3 is made up of 14 amino acids. CDR3 nucleotide sequence: TGTGCCAGCTCACCAAGTCAGGGTCCCTACGAGCAGTACTTC. It specifies CASSPSQGPYEQYF.

V and J are TRBV6-4 and TRBJ2-2; perhaps TRBD2 as D (6 bases). Germline lookup yields CDR1 MRHNA and CDR2 SNTAGT. Trimming shortened V by 3 bases and J by 4 bases, and 9 bases separated the two germline ends. This CDR3 contains 14 residues. CDR3 amino acids: CASSELEGTGELFF. CDR3 sequence (DNA): TGTGCCAGCAGTGAATTGGAGGGCACCGGGGAGCTGTTTTTT.

A single count supports this clone. The genes are TRBV7-6 and TRBJ2-3; perhaps TRBD1 as D (6 bases). The CDR3 consists of 15 residues. CDR1 and CDR2 (germline): SGHVS, FNYEAQ. Trimming removed 5 bases from V and 6 bases from J, with 18 bases in between. The chain's CDR3 is CASSAHREKWDTQYF. CDR3 sequence (DNA): TGTGCCAGCAGCGCCCACAGGGAGAAATGGGATACGCAGTATTTT.

This clone was counted only a few times. The V gene is TRBV29-1, the J gene TRBJ1-2; 8 positions agree with TRBD1. CDR3 size: 12 residues. V lost 5 bases and J lost 6; bases outside the gene matches: 5. The germline V gene has CDR1 SQVTM and CDR2 ANQGSEA. In DNA form, the CDR3 reads TGCAGCGTTCCAGGACAGGGACATGGCTACACCTTC. This sequence encodes CSVPGQGHGYTF.

The J gene is TRBJ1-3, the V gene TRBV6-5; perhaps TRBD1 as D (6 bases). CDR3 size: 16 residues. Germline V CDR1 and CDR2: MNHEY, SVGAGI. V was cut by 0 bases and J by 4 bases, with 13 bases left in between. The CDR3 DNA is TGTGCCAGCAGTTACTCGTTTCAGGGGATAGGAAACACCATATATTTT. This translates into CASSYSFQGIGNTIYF.

The chain uses TRBV6-1 and TRBJ1-1, with D maybe TRBD1 (5 bases). The CDR3 covers 13 residues. CDR1 MNHNS and CDR2 SASEGT come from the germline V gene. V lost 9 bases and J lost 1, with 12 bases in between. CDR3 nucleotides: TGTGCCAGGGCCTGGGGCCCGAACACTGAAGCTTTCTTT. This translates into CARAWGPNTEAFF.

CDR3 sequence: CASTSLAGNTGELFF. The CDR3 region has the DNA TGTGCCAGCACCTCACTAGCGGGCAACACCGGGGAGCTGTTTTTT. The chain combines TRBV6-1 with TRBJ2-2; TRBD2 agrees at 9 bases. The CDR3 covers 15 residues. The germline V gene has CDR1 MNHNS and CDR2 SASEGT. The V and J ends lost 7 bases and 2 bases, in that order; junction bases with no gene match: 5.

The V gene is TRBV5-1, the J gene TRBJ1-4; possibly TRBD1 for D (5 bases). CDR3 length: 14 residues. V gave up 4 bases and J gave up 5 bases, with 12 bases separating them. The V gene's germline CDR1 is SGHRS and CDR2 YFSETQ. The CDR3 protein is CASSLGQGNEKLFF. CDR3 DNA: TGCGCCAGCAGCCTCGGACAAGGGAATGAAAAACTGTTTTTT.

J is TRBJ2-7 and V is TRBV9, with D unresolved. This CDR3 is 15 amino acids long. V was pared by 0 bases and J by 5 bases, with 15 bases between. CDR1 is SGDLS and CDR2 is YYNGEE in the germline V gene. The CDR3 spells CASSVATNSGDEQYF. CDR3 DNA: TGTGCCAGCAGCGTAGCTACGAACAGTGGGGACGAGCAGTACTTC.

The chain carries TRBV11-1 and TRBJ1-1; 7 bases align to TRBD1. The CDR3 length is 14 residues. Trimming removed 7 bases from V and 1 base from J; junction bases left unmatched: 6. The germline V gene has CDR1 SGHAT and CDR2 FQDESV (reference sequence). The CDR3 DNA is TGTGCCAGCACCACCCGGACAGGGAACACTGAAGCTTTCTTT. Protein: CASTTRTGNTEAFF.

This clone came up a few times. The rearrangement uses TRBV5-5 and TRBJ2-7; D possibly corresponds to TRBD1 (5 bases). Germline V gene lookup returns CDR1 SGHKS and CDR2 YYEKEE (reference sequence). This CDR3 region has 15 residues. V was trimmed by 1 base and J by 4 bases, leaving 15 bases between them. The CDR3 DNA reads as TGTGCCAGCAGCTTGCAGGGTGGGGCAACGTACGAGCAGTACTTC. It yields the protein CASSLQGGATYEQYF.

This chain uses TRBV4-1 with TRBJ2-5; D is perhaps TRBD2 (7 bases). Germline V gives CDR1 MGHRA, CDR2 YSYEKL. Trimming took 4 bases from V and 2 from J, leaving 14 bases between them. The CDR3 covers 15 residues. As DNA, the CDR3 is TGCGCCAGCAGCCCCGGGGGGCCACTACAAGAGACCCAGTACTTC. The encoded protein is CASSPGGPLQETQYF.

The chain employs TRBV2 and TRBJ1-5, with D perhaps matching TRBD1 (6 bases). The CDR3 extends over 15 amino acids. V was trimmed by 8 bases and J by 8 bases, leaving 22 bases between them. Per germline, CDR1 SNHLY and CDR2 FYNNEI. CDR3 bases: TGTGCCAGCGGTGCTTCTTGGGGGGGCCGAGAGCCCCAGCATTTT. It is translated as CASGASWGGREPQHF.

This clone was seen only once. The chain has TRBV6-1 and TRBJ1-5, with D unresolved. V lost 6 bases and J 0 bases, leaving 6 bases between the germline ends. Looked up from germline, CDR1 is MNHNS and CDR2 is SASEGT. CDR3 length: 13 amino acids. The CDR3 bases are TGTGCCAGCAGCCAATATAGCAATCAGCCCCAGCATTTT. It yields the protein CASSQYSNQPQHF.

The chain has TRBV25-1 and TRBJ2-3; D ambiguous. CDR1 is MGHDK and CDR2 is SYGVNS in the germline V gene. Trimming stripped 2 bases from V and 1 base from J, with 7 bases between. The length of the CDR3 is 14 residues. This CDR3 reads CASSEGWGTDTQYF. As DNA, the CDR3 is TGTGCCAGCAGTGAAGGTTGGGGCACAGATACGCAGTATTTT.

V usage is TRBV5-1 and J usage is TRBJ2-5; D remains ambiguous. Trimming took 2 bases from V and 4 from J, leaving 15 bases between them. The CDR3 contains 15 residues. The germline V gene encodes CDR1 SGHRS and CDR2 YFSETQ. CDR3 loop: CASSLRQGSGETQYF. The CDR3, as DNA: TGCGCCAGCAGCTTAAGACAAGGATCTGGAGAGACCCAGTACTTC.

This chain uses TRBV5-4 with TRBJ1-4; TRBD1 matches at 8 bases. The CDR3 has 15 residues. The J segment lost 5 bases and the V segment lost 5 bases, leaving 8 bases of the junction unmatched. Germline V CDR1 and CDR2: SGHNT, YYREEE (reference sequence). As DNA, the CDR3 is TGTGCCAGCAGTCAACGTCAGGGGGCAAATGAAAAACTGTTTTTT. Translation: CASSQRQGANEKLFF.

This chain uses TRBV7-6 with TRBJ2-3; 8 bases match TRBD2. V lost 5 bases and J lost 2; bases outside the gene matches: 6. This CDR3 comprises 15 residues. Germline V lookup: CDR1 SGHVS, CDR2 FNYEAQ. For the CDR3, the DNA is TGTGCCAGCAGCCCGCGGGGGGCCTACACAGATACGCAGTATTTT. Its translation is CASSPRGAYTDTQYF.

The chain employs TRBV2 and TRBJ2-2; weak D call: TRBD2 (5 bases). This CDR3 is 13 amino acids long. The germline gives CDR1 SNHLY, CDR2 FYNNEI. The V end lost 3 bases, the J end lost 7 bases, and 9 bases lay between the germline ends. In DNA form, the CDR3 reads TGTGCCAGCAGTGACGGGGTGGGCGGGGAGCTGTTTTTT. Protein product: CASSDGVGGELFF.

The J gene is TRBJ1-1, the V gene TRBV7-9; weak D call: TRBD1 (6 bases). The CDR3 contains 18 residues. The V end was cut by 1 base, the J end by 0 bases, with 18 bases between. The V gene's germline CDR1 is SEHNR and CDR2 FQNEAQ (reference sequence). CDR3 coding DNA: TGTGCCAGCAGCTTAGGGTCCGTCAGGGGAACCATGAACACTGAAGCTTTCTTT. The encoded protein is CASSLGSVRGTMNTEAFF. Together with reference TRBV7-9 and TRBJ1-1, the CDR3 gives the full variable domain: DTGVSQNPRHKITKRGQNVTFRCDPISEHNRLYWYRQTLGQGPEFLTYFQNEAQLEKSRLLSDRFSAERPKGSFSTLEIQRTEQGDSAMYLCASSLGSVRGTMNTEAFFGQGTRLTVV.

The genes are TRBV21-1 and TRBJ2-3; TRBD2, the table's D call, lacks a check against the DNA. TRBV21-1 is assigned pseudogene status. This CDR3 is built from 15 residues. The CDR3 loop reads CASIGRRTSGDTQYF. In nucleotides, the CDR3 is TGTGCCAGCATCGGACGTCGGACTAGCGGGGATACGCAGTATTTT.